This T cell receptor (beta chain) was obtained from a study of blood T cells in healthy people across ages. With 6 bases clipped from V and 3 bases from J, the junction kept 12 bases outside the gene matches. CDR1 is DFQATT and CDR2 is SNEGSKA in the germline V gene (reference sequence). The length of the CDR3 is 15 residues. Alongside a J-beta primer mix, a sample-barcoded 5' primer served in a second PCR lasting about 7 to 11 cycles. TCRdb analysed the 5' RACE reads with MiXCR anew, one entry per CDR3 protein. The sample has 850,000 to 950,000 distinct CDR3 sequences, 29% seen once. This clonotype was seen a handful of times. Donors gave roughly 10 milliliters of peripheral blood apiece.

The sequenced sample was blood. V gene TRBV20-1 combines with J gene TRBJ2-3, with 7 bases lining up with TRBD2. The source of this sequence is a woman older than 75 in good health. The CDR3 sequence is CSAVGGPSLTDTQYF. The DNA for the CDR3 is TGCAGTGCCGTGGGAGGGCCTAGTCTAACAGATACGCAGTATTTT.